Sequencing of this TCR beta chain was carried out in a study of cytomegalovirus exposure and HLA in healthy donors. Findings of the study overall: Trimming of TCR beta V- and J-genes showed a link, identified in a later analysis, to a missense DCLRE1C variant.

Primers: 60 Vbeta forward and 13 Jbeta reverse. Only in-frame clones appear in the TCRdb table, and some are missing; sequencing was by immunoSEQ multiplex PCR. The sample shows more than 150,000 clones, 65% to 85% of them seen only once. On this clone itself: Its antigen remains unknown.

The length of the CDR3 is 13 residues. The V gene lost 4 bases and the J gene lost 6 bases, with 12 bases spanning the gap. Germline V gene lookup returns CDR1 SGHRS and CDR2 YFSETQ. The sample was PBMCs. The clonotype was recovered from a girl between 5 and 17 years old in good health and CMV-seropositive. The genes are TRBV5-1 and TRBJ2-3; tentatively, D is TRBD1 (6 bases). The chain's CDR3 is CASSLLDRDTQYF. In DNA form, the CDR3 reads TGCGCCAGCAGCCTTCTCGACAGGGATACGCAGTATTTT.